The 31 T cell receptor beta chains listed next were all sequenced from one sample in a study of T cells in Graves' hyperthyroidism and ophthalmopathy. Researchers took RNA transcripts and amplified the TCR beta CDR3 regions from them. First-round RT-PCR of the TCR CDR3 relied on the HTBI primer set. One entry per CDR3 protein, called by TCRdb with MiXCR from the multiplex PCR reads. The sample shows hundreds of thousands of distinct CDR3 sequences, about a sixth of them seen only once. The material sequenced was blood. These receptors were taken from a woman aged 18-29 years with Graves' hyperthyroidism.

The gene calls are TRBV7-3 and TRBJ2-1; 10 bases are a match to TRBD2. Trimming at V came to 4 bases and at J to 7 bases, leaving 10 bases not matched to a gene. There are 16 residues in the CDR3. The germline CDR1 and CDR2 sequences are SGHTA and FQGTGA. The CDR3 sequence is CASSSLERGGRNEQFF. Written as DNA, the CDR3 is TGTGCCAGCAGCTCCCTTGAGCGGGGGGGAAGGAATGAGCAGTTCTTC.

At least ten counts were recorded for this clonotype. The rearrangement links TRBV20-1 to TRBJ2-7; 9 bases line up with TRBD2. J lost 7 bases, V lost 1 base, and 14 bases had no gene match. The CDR3 runs to 16 residues. Germline values: CDR1 DFQATT, CDR2 SNEGSKA (reference sequence). The CDR3 sequence: CSARGGESGRLEEQYF. CDR3 nucleotides: TGCAGTGCTAGAGGAGGGGAAAGCGGGAGGTTGGAGGAGCAGTACTTC.

The chain combines TRBV5-1 with TRBJ2-5; D tentatively reads TRBD1 or TRBD2 (5 bases each). Deletions cut 0 bases from V and 3 bases from J, with 12 bases between. The CDR3 spans 15 residues. The germline CDR1 and CDR2 sequences are SGHRS and YFSETQ. CDR3 in amino acids: CASSLGGNSEETQYF. CDR3 coding DNA: TGCGCCAGCAGCTTGGGGGGGAACTCCGAAGAGACCCAGTACTTC.

At least ten counts were recorded for this clonotype. The V call is TRBV20-1, the J call TRBJ2-3, with D perhaps TRBD1 (5 bases). V was trimmed by 6 bases and J by 5 bases, leaving 18 bases between them. This CDR3 has 14 amino acids. Germline V gene sequence: CDR1 DFQATT, CDR2 SNEGSKA (reference sequence). The CDR3 is CSARQGLEIDTQYF. The CDR3 coding sequence is TGCAGTGCCCGCCAGGGTCTAGAGATAGATACGCAGTATTTT.

This clonotype was detected ten times or more. This sequence joins TRBV7-9 and TRBJ1-1; D gene ambiguous. This CDR3 contains 13 residues. V was clipped by 3 bases and J by 1 base, with 6 bases between them. Germline loops: CDR1 SEHNR, CDR2 FQNEAQ (reference sequence). The CDR3 DNA reads TGTGCCAGCAGCTTGCTCCGGAACACTGAAGCTTTCTTT. This codes for CASSLLRNTEAFF.

This clonotype was seen more than once but under ten times. The chain links TRBV6-1 to TRBJ2-2; D perhaps matches TRBD1 (6 bases). Between the trimmed V and J ends, which lost 6 bases and 3 bases, there was a span of 14 bases. CDR1 is MNHNS and CDR2 is SASEGT in the germline V gene. CDR3 length equals 15 residues. Here the CDR3 reads CASSPSGAHTGELFF. Written as DNA, the CDR3 is TGTGCCAGCAGCCCCTCAGGGGCACACACCGGGGAGCTGTTTTTT.

This sequence joins TRBV7-9 and TRBJ2-5; possibly TRBD1 for D (6 bases). Trimming took off 4 bases at V and 7 bases at J, with 13 bases between the two ends. The CDR3 covers 13 residues. The germline V gene has CDR1 SEHNR and CDR2 FQNEAQ (reference sequence). The CDR3, as DNA: TGTGCCAGCAGCTGGGGGCCCCTTGGGACCCAGTACTTC. Amino acid sequence: CASSWGPLGTQYF.

This clonotype was observed many times. The chain links TRBV7-2 to TRBJ2-3; D unclear. This CDR3 spans 14 amino acids. The germline V gene has CDR1 SGHTA and CDR2 FQGNSA. V shed 5 bases and J shed 5 bases, with 14 bases lying between them. The CDR3 here is CASSLDSRGDTQYF. CDR3 DNA sequence: TGTGCCAGCAGCCTTGACTCTCGCGGAGATACGCAGTATTTT. Full variable domain (missing parts from reference TRBV7-2 and TRBJ2-3): GAGVSQSPSNKVTEKGKDVELRCDPISGHTALYWYRQSLGQGLEFLIYFQGNSAPDKSGLPSDRFSAERTGGSVSTLTIQRTQQEDSAVYLCASSLDSRGDTQYFGPGTRLTVL.

The CDR3, as DNA: TGTGCCAGCAGCGCAGGGAGGTTCGATGAGCAGTTCTTC. Translated: CASSAGRFDEQFF. The genes are TRBV5-5 and TRBJ2-1; tentatively, D is TRBD2 (6 bases). Per the germline V gene, CDR1 is SGHKS and CDR2 is YYEKEE (reference sequence). V lost 4 bases and J 8 bases, leaving 13 bases between the germline ends. This CDR3 region has 13 residues.

There are many counts of this clonotype. V usage is TRBV9 and J usage is TRBJ1-2, with D possibly being TRBD1 (6 bases). Germline V lookup: CDR1 SGDLS, CDR2 YYNGEE. CDR3 size: 14 residues. The V gene lost 2 bases and the J gene lost 7 bases, with 15 bases spanning the gap. This chain's CDR3 is CASSVELQGRGYTF. Written as DNA, the CDR3 is TGTGCCAGCAGCGTTGAGTTACAGGGTCGTGGCTACACCTTC. The full variable domain, completed using reference TRBV9 and TRBJ1-2, is DSGVTQTPKHLITATGQRVTLRCSPRSGDLSVYWYQQSLDQGLQFLIQYYNGEERAKGNILERFSAQQFPDLHSELNLSSLELGDSALYFCASSVELQGRGYTFGSGTRLTVV.

This clonotype was seen at least ten times. This sequence joins TRBV7-9 and TRBJ1-1, with D unclear. Germline assignment: CDR1 SEHNR and CDR2 FQNEAQ (reference sequence). V lost 11 bases and J 7 bases, leaving 17 bases between the germline ends. The CDR3 length is 12 residues. CDR3 bases: TGTGCCGGTGAAGACGCAGAACGTGAAGCTTTCTTT. The encoded protein is CAGEDAEREAFF. Complete variable domain (other parts from reference TRBV7-9 and TRBJ1-1): DTGVSQNPRHKITKRGQNVTFRCDPISEHNRLYWYRQTLGQGPEFLTYFQNEAQLEKSRLLSDRFSAERPKGSFSTLEIQRTEQGDSAMYLCAGEDAEREAFFGQGTRLTVV.

V and J are TRBV6-2 or TRBV6-3 and TRBJ2-7, with a possible D match to TRBD2 (5 bases). Looked up from germline, CDR1 is MNHEY and CDR2 is SVGEGT. The V gene lost 6 bases and the J gene lost 3 bases, with 15 bases spanning the gap. This CDR3 spans 14 amino acids. Written as DNA, the CDR3 is TGTGCCAGCAGCTCCGCCGGGATTGACTACGAGCAGTACTTC. Its translation is CASSSAGIDYEQYF.

This clonotype was counted many times. The rearrangement joins TRBV11-2 to TRBJ1-1, with D hard to call. Germline assignment: CDR1 SGHAT and CDR2 FQNNGV. Trimming removed 0 bases from V and 4 bases from J, with 9 bases in between. The CDR3 sequence is 14 residues long. The CDR3, as DNA: TGTGCCAGCAGCTTAGATGGGAGAAGCACTGAAGCTTTCTTT. Amino acids: CASSLDGRSTEAFF.

At least ten counts were recorded for this clonotype. V is TRBV14 and J is TRBJ1-1; the match to TRBD1 covers 7 bases. With 1 base clipped from V and 0 bases from J, the junction kept 14 bases outside the gene matches. This CDR3 has 19 residues. Germline loops: CDR1 SGHDN, CDR2 FVKESK. The CDR3 here is CASSQGIPRRGPLNTEAFF. CDR3 coding DNA: TGTGCCAGCAGCCAAGGGATCCCACGGAGGGGGCCATTGAACACTGAAGCTTTCTTT.

This clonotype was seen a handful of times. This chain uses TRBV19 with TRBJ2-4; 12 bases align to TRBD2. Per germline, CDR1 LNHDA and CDR2 SQIVND (reference sequence). The CDR3 length is 21 residues. The V and J ends lost 2 bases and 0 bases, in that order; junction bases with no gene match: 14. For the CDR3, the DNA is TGTGCCAGTAGTATATCGCGGCTAGCGGGGGGGCCCACCTTAGCCAAAAACATTCAGTACTTC. Translation: CASSISRLAGGPTLAKNIQYF.

The chain carries TRBV6-1 and TRBJ2-6; 10 bases align to TRBD1. The CDR3 covers 16 residues. V shed 7 bases and J 2 bases; nucleotides not matched to a gene: 5. Germline-derived CDR1 and CDR2 are MNHNS and SASEGT. The DNA for the CDR3 is TGTGCCAGCAAAAAGACAGGGGGCGCTGGGGCCAACGTCCTGACTTTC. Residues: CASKKTGGAGANVLTF.

The rearrangement links TRBV24-1 to TRBJ2-5; 11 bases are a match to TRBD2. Per germline, CDR1 KGHDR and CDR2 SFDVKD. CDR3 length: 14 amino acids. Losses at the gene ends were 3 bases for V and 5 bases for J; bases not matched to a gene: 1. The CDR3 here is CATSDRTSGETQYF. The DNA of the CDR3 is TGTGCCACCAGTGATCGGACTAGCGGGGAGACCCAGTACTTC.

The chain links TRBV6-1 to TRBJ2-2; maybe TRBD1 (6 bases). Germline CDR1 reads MNHNS; CDR2 reads SASEGT. V gave up 6 bases and J gave up 3 bases, with 11 bases separating them. This CDR3 contains 14 residues. CDR3 nucleotide sequence: TGTGCCAGCAGGGACAGAATGGACACCGGGGAGCTGTTTTTT. It yields the protein CASRDRMDTGELFF.

The chain couples TRBV28 to TRBJ2-7; 10 bases fit TRBD2. J gave up 6 bases and V 9 bases, and 11 bases lay outside the gene matches. CDR3 length: 14 residues. Looked up from germline, CDR1 is MDHEN and CDR2 is SYDVKM. CDR3 in amino acids: CASGLAGELSEQYF. For the CDR3, the DNA is TGTGCCAGTGGTCTAGCGGGAGAATTATCCGAGCAGTACTTC.

A note on this clonotype: This clone may be a read error of a much larger clone one base away. The J gene is TRBJ1-1, the V gene TRBV18, with unresolved D. Germline V lookup: CDR1 KGHSH, CDR2 LQKENI. The CDR3 totals 12 residues. The CDR3 loop reads CASSSGHTEVFF. Here the CDR3 DNA reads TGTGCCAGCTCATCGGGCCACACTGAAGTTTTCTTT. The full variable domain, rest sourced from reference TRBV18 and TRBJ1-1, is NAGVMQNPRHLVRRRGQEARLRCSPMKGHSHVYWYRQLPEEGLKFMVYLQKENIIDESGMPKERFSAEFPKEGPSILRIQQVVRGDSAAYFCASSSGHTEVFFGQGTRLTVV.

As regards this clonotype: A read error is possible here, since a much larger clone lies one base away. The chain carries TRBV28 and TRBJ2-5, with 12 bases lining up with TRBD2. Trimming took 5 bases from V and 7 from J; bases not matched to a gene: 11. The germline V gene has CDR1 MDHEN and CDR2 SYDVKM. The CDR3 totals 16 residues. CDR3 coding DNA: TGTGCCAGCAGTCCGAGACTAGCGGGAGTCGGAGTGACCCAGTACTTC. Protein: CASSPRLAGVGVTQYF.

V and J are TRBV29-1 and TRBJ2-3, with D perhaps TRBD1 (5 bases). The germline V gene has CDR1 SQVTM and CDR2 ANQGSEA. V lost 7 bases to trimming and J lost 9 bases, with 14 bases between them. The CDR3 is 11 amino acids. CDR3 sequence reads: CSAMPGQTQYF. The DNA for the CDR3 is TGCAGCGCCATGCCAGGGCAGACGCAGTATTTT.

Written as DNA, the CDR3 is TGTGCCAGCAGTGATATCGGACAGTATTACTACGAGCAGTACTTC. Protein: CASSDIGQYYYEQYF. V is TRBV2 and J is TRBJ2-7; tentative D call: TRBD1 (6 bases). V lost 3 bases, J lost 3 bases, and 15 bases lay in between. Germline lookup yields CDR1 SNHLY and CDR2 FYNNEI. This CDR3 is built from 15 residues.

CDR3 region: CASSLLAGEGTGELFF. CDR3 DNA: TGTGCCAGCAGCTTACTAGCGGGAGAGGGCACCGGGGAGCTGTTTTTT. This rearrangement joins TRBV7-6 to TRBJ2-2; 10 nucleotides match TRBD2. In germline, CDR1 is SGHVS, CDR2 FNYEAQ. J was trimmed by 4 bases and V by 2 bases; bases with no gene match: 4. The CDR3 extends over 16 amino acids. Complete variable domain (other parts from reference TRBV7-6 and TRBJ2-2): GAGVSQSPRYKVTKRGQDVALRCDPISGHVSLYWYRQALGQGPEFLTYFNYEAQQDKSGLPNDRFSAERPEGSISTLTIQRTEQRDSAMYRCASSLLAGEGTGELFFGEGSRLTVL.

This clonotype was seen repeatedly, ten times or more. The rearrangement uses TRBV20-1 and TRBJ2-5; no reliable D call. Germline values: CDR1 DFQATT, CDR2 SNEGSKA (reference sequence). The CDR3 totals 14 residues. The V and J ends lost 4 bases and 1 base respectively, with 13 bases between them. CDR3 protein: CSAIQPASQETQYF. CDR3 coding DNA: TGCAGTGCTATTCAACCCGCCAGCCAAGAGACCCAGTACTTC.

The rearrangement links TRBV6-9 to TRBJ1-4; D not resolved. The CDR3 contains 15 residues. V lost 0 bases, J lost 8 bases, and 13 bases lay in between. Germline assignment: CDR1 MNHGY and CDR2 SVAAGI. The CDR3 loop reads CASSYSRSELEKLFF. DNA of the CDR3: TGTGCCAGCAGTTATTCGCGATCGGAATTGGAAAAACTGTTTTTT.

The chain combines TRBV7-2 with TRBJ2-7; D ambiguous. The CDR3 runs 15 residues. V was shortened by 2 bases and J by 2 bases, with 13 bases between the two germline ends. Germline CDR1 SGHTA, CDR2 FQGNSA. CDR3 sequence reads: CASSLPPGVTYEQYF. Here the CDR3 DNA reads TGTGCCAGCAGCTTACCCCCCGGTGTAACCTACGAGCAGTACTTC.

Ten or more counts support this clonotype. The CDR3 spells CSAKRDRVEETQYF. DNA of the CDR3: TGCAGTGCTAAACGGGACAGGGTGGAAGAGACCCAGTACTTC. The V gene is TRBV20-1, the J gene TRBJ2-5; 9 positions match TRBD1. Germline loops: CDR1 DFQATT, CDR2 SNEGSKA (reference sequence). J lost 3 bases, V lost 4 bases, and 6 bases had no gene match. The CDR3 has 14 amino acids.

This clonotype was detected a few times. The V and J genes are TRBV7-9 and TRBJ1-5; 11 bases are shared with TRBD1. In germline, CDR1 is SEHNR, CDR2 FQNEAQ (reference sequence). The ends lost 4 bases at V and 9 bases at J; junction bases unmatched: 14. There are 17 residues in the CDR3. The CDR3 DNA is TGTGCCAGCAGCTCCCTCCGGACAGGGGGCTTGGTGGGGCCCCAGCATTTT. Protein sequence: CASSSLRTGGLVGPQHF.

The gene calls are TRBV3-1 and TRBJ2-1, with D perhaps matching TRBD1 or TRBD2 (5 bases each). V shed 2 bases and J shed 3 bases, with 17 bases lying between them. The CDR3 covers 17 residues. Germline V gives CDR1 LGHDT, CDR2 YNNKEL (reference sequence). The CDR3, as DNA: TGTGCCAGCAGCCAAACCGGCGGTCGGGGCCTCTACAATGAGCAGTTCTTC. Amino acid sequence: CASSQTGGRGLYNEQFF.

The table lists this clonotype with a few counts. The rearrangement uses TRBV4-1 and TRBJ2-5, with D tentatively TRBD1 (6 bases). Germline assignment: CDR1 MGHRA and CDR2 YSYEKL. V lost 8 bases to trimming and J lost 3 bases, with 16 bases between them. This CDR3 is built from 14 residues. The CDR3 protein is CASRGWTDKETQYF. CDR3 in DNA: TGCGCCAGCCGGGGATGGACAGATAAAGAGACCCAGTACTTC.